This TCR beta chain was profiled in a study of OX40 agonist ivuxolimab in advanced cancers. The wider study: Melanoma, hepatocellular carcinoma, head and neck or renal cell cancer occurred in dose-escalation patients.

Study-wide points: On average, a greater number of expanded clones characterised CD8+ T cells relative to CD4+. At doses 0.1 to 3.0 mg/kg, CD4+ and CD8+ clones expanded.

On this clone: Its target is unknown.

Some clones are missing from TCRdb's copy, which holds only in-frame ones; the method was immunoSEQ multiplex PCR. The repertoire holds tens of thousands of clones, with 75% to 90% as singletons. The specimen comprised CD4+ or CD8+ T cells sorted from blood, sampled in a trial of the OX40 agonist ivuxolimab. The TCR was taken from an adult with an advanced solid tumor such as melanoma, head and neck, liver or kidney cancer.

The CDR3 DNA sequence: TGTGCCAGCAGCTTAGGGCTATCCGGGACAGGGGTGTACGAGCAGTACTTC. It codes for CASSLGLSGTGVYEQYF. V gene TRBV7-9 combines with J gene TRBJ2-7, with 10 bases fitting TRBD1. The length of the CDR3 is 17 residues. CDR1 is SEHNR and CDR2 is FQNEAQ in the germline V gene (reference sequence). V gave up 1 base and J gave up 4 bases; unmatched junction bases: 10.